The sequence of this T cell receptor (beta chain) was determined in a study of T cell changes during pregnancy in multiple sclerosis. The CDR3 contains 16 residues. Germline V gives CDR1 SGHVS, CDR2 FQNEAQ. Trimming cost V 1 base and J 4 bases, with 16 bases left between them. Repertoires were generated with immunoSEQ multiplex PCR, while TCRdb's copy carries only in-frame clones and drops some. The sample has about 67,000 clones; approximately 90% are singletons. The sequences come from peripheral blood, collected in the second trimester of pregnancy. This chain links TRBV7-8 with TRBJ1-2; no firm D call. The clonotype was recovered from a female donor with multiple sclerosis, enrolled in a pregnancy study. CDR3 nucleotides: TGTGCCAGCAGCTTAGAAGGCGGAGGATCATTCTATGGCTACACCTTC. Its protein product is CASSLEGGGSFYGYTF.